The 29 T cell receptor beta chains reported below all come from one sample, sequenced in a study of T cells in Graves' hyperthyroidism and ophthalmopathy. RNA transcripts served as the template for amplifying TCR beta CDR3 regions. A first-round RT-PCR of the TCR CDR3 used the HTBI primer set. TCRdb re-called the multiplex PCR reads through MiXCR, storing one row per CDR3 protein. The sample gives about 380,000 distinct CDR3 sequences, roughly 15% of which show up once; 15% to 20% is in the top ten. Material for sequencing was blood. The receptor source for this set is a woman aged 30 to 39 with Graves' ophthalmopathy.

This clonotype has just one count. This may arise from a read error, as a much more abundant clone is one base away. The chain joins TRBV24-1 to TRBJ1-5, with D maybe TRBD1 (5 bases). The germline V gene has CDR1 KGHDR and CDR2 SFDVKD. The CDR3 sequence is 14 residues long. CDR3: CDTSGGSAYQPQHF. CDR3 bases: TGTGACACCAGTGGGGGTTCGGCTTATCAGCCCCAGCATTTT.

A word on this clonotype: One end of the junction varies from germline; a read error may be responsible. The chain links TRBV5-1 to TRBJ2-7, with D possibly TRBD1 on 6 matching bases. The CDR3 contains 17 residues. Germline CDR1 and CDR2: SGHRS and YFSETQ. CDR3 amino acids: CASSLGPRSRGAYEQCF. CDR3 coding DNA: TGCGCCAGCAGCTTGGGCCCCCGCAGCAGGGGCGCTTACGAGCAGTGCTTC.

This clonotype was picked up many times. Here the CDR3 reads CASSQGDWGADQPQHF. In DNA form, the CDR3 reads TGTGCCAGCAGCCAAGGCGATTGGGGTGCCGATCAGCCCCAGCATTTT. V usage is TRBV3-1 and J usage is TRBJ1-5, with D unresolved. Germline values: CDR1 LGHDT, CDR2 YNNKEL (reference sequence). V was shortened by 1 base and J by 5 bases, with 15 bases between the two germline ends. This CDR3 region has 16 residues.

This clonotype was seen ten or more times. The V and J genes are TRBV28 and TRBJ2-7; 7 bases align to TRBD1. There are 14 residues in the CDR3. With 8 bases clipped from V and 3 bases from J, the junction kept 10 bases outside the gene matches. Germline V gene sequence: CDR1 MDHEN, CDR2 SYDVKM. The CDR3 reads CASHGQGVDYEQYF. The CDR3 DNA is TGTGCCAGCCATGGGCAGGGGGTAGACTACGAGCAGTACTTC.

This clonotype was counted a few times. The gene calls are TRBV20-1 and TRBJ2-7; D is possibly TRBD2 (6 bases). Germline V CDR1 and CDR2: DFQATT, SNEGSKA (reference sequence). The length of the CDR3 is 13 residues. V lost 5 bases and J 2 bases, leaving 13 bases between the germline ends. The CDR3 coding sequence is TGCAGTGCTCGGCGGGACTTACCCTACGAGCAGTACTTC. Amino acids: CSARRDLPYEQYF.

The chain employs TRBV20-1 and TRBJ2-5; 8 bases are shared with TRBD1. Per germline, CDR1 DFQATT and CDR2 SNEGSKA (reference sequence). V shed 1 base, J shed 4 bases, and the junction held 5 bases outside the gene matches. CDR3 length: 14 residues. The CDR3 sequence is CSARGTRGPETQYF. As DNA, the CDR3 is TGCAGTGCTAGAGGCACCAGGGGGCCAGAGACCCAGTACTTC.

This clonotype was picked up one time. The rearrangement joins TRBV29-1 to TRBJ2-2, with 9 bases matching TRBD1. The CDR3 loop spans 13 amino acids. Trimming took 7 bases from V and 0 from J; bases not matched to a gene: 0. Germline V CDR1 and CDR2: SQVTM, ANQGSEA. The chain's CDR3 is CSGTGANTGELFF. CDR3 DNA: TGCAGCGGGACAGGGGCGAACACCGGGGAGCTGTTTTTT.

This clonotype was observed at least ten times. V and J are TRBV18 and TRBJ2-1, with a possible D match to TRBD2 (6 bases). The ends were cut back, 2 bases at V and 7 bases at J, with 21 bases in the middle. CDR3 length: 17 amino acids. CDR1 and CDR2 from the germline V gene are KGHSH and LQKENI. CDR3 sequence (DNA): TGTGCCAGCTCACCAGCCCCCGTGGCCGGGGGAAGGAATGAGCAGTTCTTC. Protein sequence: CASSPAPVAGGRNEQFF.

This clonotype was detected many times. V usage is TRBV7-2 and J usage is TRBJ2-7, with TRBD2 identical over 8 bases. V gave up 1 base and J gave up 1 base; unmatched junction bases: 6. The CDR3 is 16 residues long. The germline CDR1 and CDR2 sequences are SGHTA and FQGNSA. The CDR3 region has the DNA TGTGCCAGCAGCTTAGTTATTAGCGGGGTATCCTACGAGCAGTACTTC. Translated, it gives CASSLVISGVSYEQYF.

In the case of this clonotype: At one end, the junction sequence differs from germline, possibly due to a read error. J is TRBJ1-1 and V is TRBV12-3 or TRBV12-4; no clear D gene. This CDR3 is built from 12 residues. The CDR3 DNA reads TGTGCCATCAGTTTTTATGAAACTGAAGCTTTCTTT. This sequence encodes CAISFYETEAFF.

This clonotype was observed at least ten times. This chain uses TRBV20-1 with TRBJ1-2, with 10 positions matching TRBD1. The V and J ends lost 1 base and 4 bases, in that order; junction bases with no gene match: 6. This CDR3 has 15 amino acids. Per the germline V gene, CDR1 is DFQATT and CDR2 is SNEGSKA (reference sequence). CDR3 in amino acids: CSARVGTGAFYGYTF. As DNA, the CDR3 is TGCAGTGCTAGAGTTGGGACAGGGGCATTCTATGGCTACACCTTC.

This clonotype was observed many times. The V gene is TRBV2, the J gene TRBJ2-7; D not certain. With 7 bases removed from V and 5 bases from J, the gap between germline ends came to 9 bases. The CDR3 totals 11 residues. Germline values: CDR1 SNHLY, CDR2 FYNNEI. The CDR3, as DNA: TGTGCCAGCAAAGGAGTCCACGAGCAGTACTTC. It translates to CASKGVHEQYF.

The V gene is TRBV4-2, the J gene TRBJ1-4; 8 bases are a match to TRBD1. Germline V gives CDR1 LGHNA, CDR2 YNFKEQ. The CDR3 contains 17 residues. Trimming removed 5 bases from V and 7 bases from J; junction bases left unmatched: 15. The CDR3 nucleotides are TGTGCCAGCAGCGAAAACAGACCACAGGGGGGTGGTGAAAAACTGTTTTTT. Protein product: CASSENRPQGGGEKLFF.

This clonotype was counted at least ten times. V is TRBV11-2 and J is TRBJ2-3; D unclear. The germline V gene has CDR1 SGHAT and CDR2 FQNNGV. The CDR3 consists of 15 residues. V dropped 5 bases and J dropped 0 bases, with 12 bases sitting between them. The CDR3 bases are TGTGCCAGCAGCCGCGATTGGGCTAGCACAGATACGCAGTATTTT. It encodes CASSRDWASTDTQYF.

This clonotype appeared a single time. The rearrangement joins TRBV6-1 to TRBJ2-5; 7 nucleotides agree with TRBD1. CDR3 length equals 15 residues. Germline V CDR1 and CDR2: MNHNS, SASEGT. The V segment lost 6 bases and the J segment 0 bases; nucleotides outside the gene matches: 7. CDR3 coding DNA: TGTGCCAGCAGCCCGGGACAGTGGAACCAAGAGACCCAGTACTTC. Protein product: CASSPGQWNQETQYF.

This clonotype has a count of ten or more. V is TRBV2 and J is TRBJ2-1; D may be TRBD2 (6 bases). Germline V gene data show CDR1 as SNHLY and CDR2 as FYNNEI. V was pared by 6 bases and J by 0 bases, with 12 bases between. The length of the CDR3 is 15 residues. The CDR3 sequence: CASRGLEDSYNEQFF. The CDR3 DNA reads TGTGCCAGCAGGGGACTTGAGGACTCCTACAATGAGCAGTTCTTC.

This clonotype was detected ten times or more. The chain's CDR3 is CASSLALGQDYEQYF. CDR3 sequence (DNA): TGTGCCAGCAGCTTAGCCCTAGGACAAGATTACGAGCAGTACTTC. This chain connects TRBV11-2 to TRBJ2-7; tentative D call: TRBD1 (5 bases). Trimming pared 1 base from V and 4 bases from J, leaving 14 bases between. This CDR3 has 15 amino acids. Germline V lookup: CDR1 SGHAT, CDR2 FQNNGV.

This clonotype showed up many times. The chain recombines TRBV4-2 with TRBJ1-1; D is possibly TRBD1 (5 bases). Germline V CDR1 and CDR2: LGHNA, YNFKEQ. The CDR3 length is 19 residues. V was pared by 0 bases and J by 6 bases, with 26 bases between. CDR3 nucleotide sequence: TGTGCCAGCAGCCAAGATATTTTTGTCGGGCAGGGATCGGCTCCTGAAGCTTTCTTT. Protein: CASSQDIFVGQGSAPEAFF.

The chain combines TRBV4-1 with TRBJ2-5, with 10 positions matching TRBD1. V shed 0 bases, J shed 3 bases, and the junction held 19 bases outside the gene matches. CDR3 length: 21 residues. The germline gives CDR1 MGHRA, CDR2 YSYEKL. The CDR3 reads CASSQDFFGDSGDRGKETQYF. In nucleotides, the CDR3 is TGCGCCAGCAGCCAAGATTTTTTTGGCGATTCGGGGGACAGGGGAAAAGAGACCCAGTACTTC.

As DNA, the CDR3 is TGTGCCAGCAGCGAACAGGGACCCCTTAGATCCTACGAGCAGTACTTC. It is translated as CASSEQGPLRSYEQYF. V gene TRBV7-2 combines with J gene TRBJ2-7; weak D call: TRBD1 (6 bases). Germline V CDR1 and CDR2: SGHTA, FQGNSA. The CDR3 is 16 amino acids. The V end was cut by 5 bases, the J end by 1 base, with 18 bases between.

This clonotype was seen repeatedly, ten times or more. V is TRBV12-3 or TRBV12-4 and J is TRBJ2-5; D remains ambiguous. The CDR3 extends over 14 amino acids. Trimming stripped 3 bases from V and 4 bases from J, with 12 bases between. The CDR3 sequence is CASSLEHDPETQYF. The CDR3 DNA sequence: TGTGCCAGCAGTTTGGAACACGACCCAGAGACCCAGTACTTC.

The J gene is TRBJ2-7, the V gene TRBV6-2 or TRBV6-3; unclear D gene. CDR1 and CDR2 (germline): MNHEY, SVGEGT. The CDR3 extends over 13 amino acids. Trimming took 5 bases from V and 0 from J, leaving 8 bases between them. The CDR3, as DNA: TGTGCCAGCAGTGCGTCCAGCTCCTACGAGCAGTACTTC. This gives the protein CASSASSSYEQYF.

This clonotype was counted a single time. This sequence joins TRBV7-2 and TRBJ2-3; TRBD2 aligns across 13 bases. The CDR3 has 17 residues. From germline, CDR1 is SGHTA and CDR2 FQGNSA. Trimming at V came to 2 bases and at J to 4 bases, leaving 6 bases not matched to a gene. CDR3 in DNA: TGTGCCAGCAGCTTATATACTAGCGGGGGGGCCCCAGATACGCAGTATTTT. It yields the protein CASSLYTSGGAPDTQYF.

This clonotype was picked up many times. The genes are TRBV7-9 and TRBJ1-4, with a tentative D call TRBD1 (5 bases). V gave up 4 bases and J gave up 8 bases, with 23 bases separating them. CDR1 SEHNR and CDR2 FQNEAQ come from the germline V gene (reference sequence). This CDR3 is 17 amino acids long. In DNA form, the CDR3 reads TGTGCCAGCAGCTCATCATGGGGCAGGGAAGGTACAGAAAAACTGTTTTTT. Translation: CASSSSWGREGTEKLFF.

In its sample, this clonotype was seen many times. V usage is TRBV7-9 and J usage is TRBJ2-3, with 8 bases that match TRBD2. J lost 6 bases, V lost 4 bases, and 6 bases had no gene match. Looked up from germline, CDR1 is SEHNR and CDR2 is FQNEAQ (reference sequence). The CDR3 is made up of 14 amino acids. The CDR3 spells CASSSTSAPDTQYF. CDR3 nucleotides: TGTGCCAGCAGCTCGACTAGCGCCCCGGATACGCAGTATTTT. The full variable domain, in which reference TRBV7-9 and TRBJ2-3 provide the parts outside the CDR3, is DTGVSQNPRHKITKRGQNVTFRCDPISEHNRLYWYRQTLGQGPEFLTYFQNEAQLEKSRLLSDRFSAERPKGSFSTLEIQRTEQGDSAMYLCASSSTSAPDTQYFGPGTRLTVL.

This clonotype was detected ten times or more. The rearrangement uses TRBV5-8 and TRBJ1-1; no clear D gene. Germline values: CDR1 SGHTS, CDR2 YDEGEE. The CDR3 has 14 residues. Trimming pared 0 bases from V and 1 base from J, leaving 7 bases between. The CDR3 region has the DNA TGTGCCAGCAGCTTGGATGTCGGGAACACTGAAGCTTTCTTT. Its translation: CASSLDVGNTEAFF. The full variable domain, rest sourced from reference TRBV5-8 and TRBJ1-1, is EAGVTQSPTHLIKTRGQQATLRCSPISGHTSVYWYQQALGLGLQFLLWYDEGEERNRGNFPPRFSGRQFPNYSSELNVNALELEDSALYLCASSLDVGNTEAFFGQGTRLTVV.

The J gene is TRBJ1-4, the V gene TRBV29-1; the match to TRBD1 covers 7 bases. Germline V lookup: CDR1 SQVTM, CDR2 ANQGSEA. With 7 bases clipped from V and 8 bases from J, the junction kept 16 bases outside the gene matches. The CDR3 spans 15 residues. Here the CDR3 reads CSAGVHPGGKEKLFF. The CDR3 DNA follows: TGCAGCGCCGGTGTACACCCAGGGGGAAAAGAAAAACTGTTTTTT.

This clonotype was seen only a few times. This clone may be a read error of a much larger clone one base away. The chain is built from TRBV30 and TRBJ1-6, with unresolved D. CDR3 size: 12 residues. Germline values: CDR1 GTSNPN, CDR2 SVGIG (reference sequence). V was cut by 4 bases and J by 11 bases, with 12 bases left in between. CDR3: CAWMLGFPPLHF. The DNA for the CDR3 is TGTGCCTGGATGCTCGGGTTTCCACCCCTCCACTTT.

A note on this clonotype: This may be a read error, as it is one base from a much larger clone. The CDR3 carries no conserved terminal phenylalanine or tryptophan, so it likely arises from a read error. The chain joins TRBV30 to TRBJ2-7; 8 bases are shared with TRBD1. Looked up from germline, CDR1 is GTSNPN and CDR2 is SVGIG (reference sequence). Trimming removed 2 bases from V and 5 bases from J; junction bases left unmatched: 11. The CDR3 contains 15 residues. The DNA for the CDR3 is TGTGCCTGGAGTCGTTTGGGACAGGCTCGGGACGAGCAGTACTCC. It translates to CAWSRLGQARDEQYS.